Presented here are 25 T cell receptor beta chains from one specimen sequenced in a study of T cells after yellow fever vaccination. TCRdb itself ran the 5' RACE reads through MiXCR, one entry per CDR3 protein. The profile shows 300,000 or so distinct CDR3 sequences, around 7.3% of them singletons. The sequencing used PBMCs, collected roughly 45 days after the first yellow fever vaccination. The source is a young man who received the YFV17D yellow fever vaccine.

This clonotype has ten or more counts. In DNA form, the CDR3 reads TGCGCCAGCAGTCAGGCAGGCTACGAGCAGTACTTC. Protein sequence: CASSQAGYEQYF. J is TRBJ2-7 and V is TRBV23-1; unclear D gene. TRBV23-1 is treated as an ORF (open reading frame) with a function not yet certain. The V end lost 3 bases, the J end lost 3 bases, and 6 bases lay between the germline ends. This CDR3 region has 12 residues.

The chain uses TRBV6-2 or TRBV6-3 and TRBJ2-1; D is ambiguous. Deletions cut 7 bases from V and 6 bases from J, with 13 bases between. This CDR3 contains 13 residues. In germline, CDR1 is MNHEY, CDR2 SVGEGT. In DNA form, the CDR3 reads TGTGCCAGCACCTACGGGTTGTTCAATGAGCAGTTCTTC. Translated: CASTYGLFNEQFF.

This chain links TRBV7-9 with TRBJ1-5; 8 positions agree with TRBD1. Germline V CDR1 and CDR2: SEHNR, FQNEAQ (reference sequence). The junction had 7 bases not matched to a gene; V was cut back by 6 bases and J by 6 bases. The CDR3 covers 14 residues. This CDR3 reads CASSDDRGVQPQHF. CDR3 sequence (DNA): TGTGCCAGCAGTGATGACAGGGGAGTTCAGCCCCAGCATTTT.

As regards this clonotype: One junction end does not reproduce the germline sequence, and a read error may be involved. The genes are TRBV20-1 and TRBJ2-2, with TRBD2 as a possible D gene (6 bases). CDR1 DFQATT and CDR2 SNEGSKA come from the germline V gene (reference sequence). The CDR3 length is 16 residues. The CDR3 region has the DNA TGCTGTGCCCCGGCGGGGAGAGTACTTGCCACCGGGGAGCTGTTTTTT. Protein sequence: CCAPAGRVLATGELFF.

The V call is TRBV24-1, the J call TRBJ2-3; 10 bases agree with TRBD1. CDR3 length: 17 amino acids. Germline-derived CDR1 and CDR2 are KGHDR and SFDVKD. With V trimmed by 4 bases and J by 4 bases, 10 bases remained unmatched. The CDR3 here is CATSDNDRGRRADTQYF. The CDR3 DNA is TGTGCCACCAGTGACAATGACAGGGGGCGTAGGGCAGATACGCAGTATTTT.

This clonotype was seen more than once but under ten times. J is TRBJ2-3 and V is TRBV12-3 or TRBV12-4; 7 bases fit TRBD1. The V gene end was trimmed by 6 bases and the J gene end by 5 bases; junction bases not matched to a gene: 5. CDR3 size: 13 residues. Here the CDR3 DNA reads TGTGCCAGCAGCCGACGACAGGGAGATACGCAGTATTTT. It is translated as CASSRRQGDTQYF.

V and J are TRBV4-1 and TRBJ1-4; D is unresolved. V was cut by 1 base and J by 7 bases, with 10 bases left in between. This CDR3 spans 14 amino acids. The V gene's germline CDR1 is MGHRA and CDR2 YSYEKL. CDR3 sequence: CASSQALTPEKLFF. Written as DNA, the CDR3 is TGCGCCAGCAGCCAAGCGCTGACACCTGAAAAACTGTTTTTT.

This clonotype has a count of ten or more. The rearrangement uses TRBV9 and TRBJ2-1; D may match TRBD1 or TRBD2 (5 bases each). The CDR3 is 12 amino acids. Germline assignment: CDR1 SGDLS and CDR2 YYNGEE. V was pared by 4 bases and J by 12 bases, with 14 bases between. This CDR3 reads CASSSEIGGQFF. The CDR3, as DNA: TGTGCCAGCAGCTCGGAAATTGGGGGGCAGTTCTTC.

This clonotype was counted many times. V is TRBV7-2 and J is TRBJ2-7; 7 nucleotides agree with TRBD2. Germline loops: CDR1 SGHTA, CDR2 FQGNSA. Trimming took 7 bases from V and 3 from J; bases not matched to a gene: 3. The CDR3 contains 12 residues. The CDR3 DNA sequence: TGTGCCAGCACCCCGGGGGGCTACGAGCAGTACTTC. Residues: CASTPGGYEQYF.

This chain uses TRBV20-1 with TRBJ2-5, with 10 bases lining up with TRBD2. The ends lost 6 bases at V and 1 base at J; junction bases unmatched: 11. The CDR3 loop spans 16 amino acids. Germline CDR1 is DFQATT and CDR2 is SNEGSKA (reference sequence). In DNA, the CDR3 is TGCAGTGCCCCAGGGGGTAGCGGGGGGTTCCAAGAGACCCAGTACTTC. Translated, it gives CSAPGGSGGFQETQYF.

The V and J genes are TRBV25-1 and TRBJ2-6, with 8 bases aligning to TRBD1. Germline CDR1 and CDR2: MGHDK and SYGVNS. V was clipped by 6 bases and J by 1 base; unmatched bases: 8. This CDR3 contains 17 residues. The DNA of the CDR3 is TGTGCCAGCAGAATTCAGGGGGCGCGTTCTGGGGCCAACGTCCTGACTTTC. Encoded protein: CASRIQGARSGANVLTF.

This clonotype has only a few counts. The chain carries TRBV20-1 and TRBJ2-1, with D possibly being TRBD1 or TRBD2 (6 bases each). Germline lookup yields CDR1 DFQATT and CDR2 SNEGSKA (reference sequence). This CDR3 has 13 residues. Trimming cost V 4 bases and J 7 bases, with 14 bases left between them. CDR3: CSAIGGRGNEQFF. Written as DNA, the CDR3 is TGCAGTGCTATTGGGGGGCGCGGAAATGAGCAGTTCTTC.

The chain recombines TRBV15 with TRBJ2-6, with TRBD1 matching 7 bases. CDR3 length equals 15 residues. J was trimmed by 2 bases and V by 4 bases; bases with no gene match: 2. CDR1 is LNHNV, CDR2 YYDKDF, per germline (reference sequence). The CDR3 region is CATSTGQAGANVLTF. DNA of the CDR3: TGTGCCACCAGCACTGGACAGGCTGGGGCCAACGTCCTGACTTTC.

This clonotype showed up just a few times. The J gene is TRBJ2-5, the V gene TRBV5-1, with 7 bases identical to TRBD1. The V gene's germline CDR1 is SGHRS and CDR2 YFSETQ. V lost 4 bases, J lost 2 bases, and 5 bases stayed unmatched. The CDR3 length is 14 residues. CDR3: CASSPNRGQETQYF. CDR3 nucleotide sequence: TGCGCCAGCAGCCCTAACAGGGGACAAGAGACCCAGTACTTC.

J is TRBJ1-6 and V is TRBV7-6; TRBD1 aligns across 10 bases. V dropped 2 bases and J dropped 10; count of bases not matched to a gene: 5. The CDR3 consists of 15 residues. Germline CDR1 is SGHVS and CDR2 is FNYEAQ. The DNA for the CDR3 is TGTGCCAGCAGCTTAATGGGACAGGGGCAGTCACCCCTCCACTTT. This codes for CASSLMGQGQSPLHF.

This clonotype was counted only a few times. V and J are TRBV5-1 and TRBJ2-1; 7 nucleotides agree with TRBD1. V lost 5 bases and J lost 8; bases outside the gene matches: 7. The CDR3 is made up of 13 amino acids. Germline assignment: CDR1 SGHRS and CDR2 YFSETQ. The CDR3 protein is CASRVQGPDEQFF. The CDR3 bases are TGCGCCAGCAGGGTACAGGGGCCTGATGAGCAGTTCTTC.

This clonotype has just a few counts. The chain employs TRBV5-1 and TRBJ1-1; a possible D gene is TRBD1 (6 bases). Trimming took off 3 bases at V and 2 bases at J, with 14 bases between the two ends. Germline-derived CDR1 and CDR2 are SGHRS and YFSETQ. The length of the CDR3 is 15 residues. The CDR3 nucleotides read TGCGCCAGCAGCTGGGGGGACACACTCAACACTGAAGCTTTCTTT. Translating it yields CASSWGDTLNTEAFF.

The chain uses TRBV4-3 and TRBJ2-3, with TRBD2 identical over 12 bases. V shed 1 base, J shed 0 bases, and the junction held 5 bases outside the gene matches. The CDR3 totals 18 residues. Per the germline V gene, CDR1 is LGHNA and CDR2 is YSLEER. The CDR3 sequence is CASSQAPLAGGSTDTQYF. In nucleotides, the CDR3 is TGCGCCAGCAGCCAAGCGCCCCTAGCGGGGGGGAGCACAGATACGCAGTATTTT.

This chain connects TRBV20-1 to TRBJ2-1; D is possibly TRBD2 (6 bases). The germline CDR1 and CDR2 sequences are DFQATT and SNEGSKA (reference sequence). The ends were cut back, 6 bases at V and 7 bases at J, with 16 bases in the middle. This CDR3 spans 13 amino acids. The CDR3 region is CSALSGAANEQFF. For the CDR3, the DNA is TGCAGTGCCCTTAGCGGAGCCGCTAATGAGCAGTTCTTC.

Ten or more counts support this clonotype. V gene TRBV28 combines with J gene TRBJ1-3; a weak D match, TRBD1 (5 bases). This CDR3 spans 15 amino acids. CDR1 and CDR2 (germline): MDHEN, SYDVKM. Trimming took 4 bases from V and 4 from J, leaving 14 bases between them. CDR3 DNA sequence: TGTGCCAGCAGTTCGTCAGGGTTTTTGGGAAACACCATATATTTT. Its translation: CASSSSGFLGNTIYF. The full variable domain, in which reference TRBV28 and TRBJ1-3 provide the parts outside the CDR3, is DVKVTQSSRYLVKRTGEKVFLECVQDMDHENMFWYRQDPGLGLRLIYFSYDVKMKEKGDIPEGYSVSREKKERFSLILESASTNQTSMYLCASSSSGFLGNTIYFGEGSWLTVV.

Details on this clonotype: A much larger clone lies one base from this, so it may be a read error. The chain links TRBV7-9 to TRBJ2-2, with TRBD2 as a possible D gene (5 bases). Germline loops: CDR1 SEHNR, CDR2 FQNEAQ (reference sequence). The CDR3 spans 17 residues. The CDR3: CASSLVPAPFVTGELCF. CDR3 sequence (DNA): TGTGCCAGCAGCTTAGTGCCGGCCCCATTTGTCACCGGGGAGCTGTGTTTT. The full variable domain, in which reference TRBV7-9 and TRBJ2-2 provide the parts outside the CDR3, is DTGVSQNPRHKITKRGQNVTFRCDPISEHNRLYWYRQTLGQGPEFLTYFQNEAQLEKSRLLSDRFSAERPKGSFSTLEIQRTEQGDSAMYLCASSLVPAPFVTGELCFGEGSRLTVL.

There are a few counts of this clonotype. CDR3 amino acids: CASSRSRTGEQFF. The CDR3 region has the DNA TGCGCCAGCAGCCGGTCCCGGACGGGGGAGCAGTTCTTC. The chain recombines TRBV4-1 with TRBJ2-1; D might be TRBD2 (5 bases). Germline CDR1 and CDR2: MGHRA and YSYEKL. V was shortened by 4 bases and J by 10 bases, with 14 bases between the two germline ends. There are 13 residues in the CDR3.

The J gene is TRBJ2-7, the V gene TRBV7-6; possible D gene TRBD1, 5 bases. The CDR3 extends over 13 amino acids. Per germline, CDR1 SGHVS and CDR2 FNYEAQ. V was clipped by 6 bases and J by 0 bases, with 9 bases between them. CDR3 region: CASSKDSSYEQYF. CDR3 sequence (DNA): TGTGCCAGCAGTAAAGACAGCTCCTACGAGCAGTACTTC.

This clonotype appeared a few times. This chain connects TRBV15 to TRBJ1-6; unclear D gene. Trimming stripped 1 base from V and 9 bases from J, with 10 bases between. Germline CDR1 reads LNHNV; CDR2 reads YYDKDF (reference sequence). The CDR3 spans 14 residues. In DNA, the CDR3 is TGTGCCACCAGCAGAGCAGTGGCCCTTTCACCCCTCCACTTT. Translated, it gives CATSRAVALSPLHF.

This clonotype has a single count. The CDR3 nucleotides read TGTGCCACCAGCAGAGATCTCCGTCAGGGTACAGATACGCAGTATTTT. It encodes CATSRDLRQGTDTQYF. J is TRBJ2-3 and V is TRBV15; maybe TRBD1 (5 bases). Deletions cut 0 bases from V and 3 bases from J, with 13 bases between. CDR3 length equals 16 residues. Germline CDR1 and CDR2: LNHNV and YYDKDF (reference sequence).